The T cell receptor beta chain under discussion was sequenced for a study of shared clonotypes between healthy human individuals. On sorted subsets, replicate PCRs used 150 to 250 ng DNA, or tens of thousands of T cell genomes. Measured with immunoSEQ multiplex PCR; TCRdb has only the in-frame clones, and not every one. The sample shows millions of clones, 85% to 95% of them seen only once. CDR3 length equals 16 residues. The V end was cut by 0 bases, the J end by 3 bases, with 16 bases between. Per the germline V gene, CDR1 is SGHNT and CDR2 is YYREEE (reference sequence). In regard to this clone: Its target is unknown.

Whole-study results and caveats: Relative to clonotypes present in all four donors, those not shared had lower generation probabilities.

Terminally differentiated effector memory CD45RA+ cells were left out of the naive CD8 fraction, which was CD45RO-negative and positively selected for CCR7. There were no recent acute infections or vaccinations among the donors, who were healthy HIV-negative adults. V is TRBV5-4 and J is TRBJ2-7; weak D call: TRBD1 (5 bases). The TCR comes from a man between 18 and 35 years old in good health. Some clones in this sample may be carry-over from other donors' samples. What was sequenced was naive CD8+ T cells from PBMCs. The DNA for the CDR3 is TGTGCCAGCAGCTTGGCCTCGGAAAGGGGCTACTACGAGCAGTACTTC. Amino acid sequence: CASSLASERGYYEQYF.